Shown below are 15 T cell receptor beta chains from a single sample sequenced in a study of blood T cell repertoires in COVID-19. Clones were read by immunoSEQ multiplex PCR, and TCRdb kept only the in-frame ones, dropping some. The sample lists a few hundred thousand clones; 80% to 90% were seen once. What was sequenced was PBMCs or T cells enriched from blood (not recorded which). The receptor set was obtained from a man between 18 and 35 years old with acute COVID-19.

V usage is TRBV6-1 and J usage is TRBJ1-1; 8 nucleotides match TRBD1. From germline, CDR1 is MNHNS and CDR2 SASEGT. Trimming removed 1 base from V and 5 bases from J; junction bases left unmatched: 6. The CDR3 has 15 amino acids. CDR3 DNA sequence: TGTGCCAGCAGTGAAGATAGACAGGGGAAGACTGAAGCTTTCTTT. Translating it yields CASSEDRQGKTEAFF.

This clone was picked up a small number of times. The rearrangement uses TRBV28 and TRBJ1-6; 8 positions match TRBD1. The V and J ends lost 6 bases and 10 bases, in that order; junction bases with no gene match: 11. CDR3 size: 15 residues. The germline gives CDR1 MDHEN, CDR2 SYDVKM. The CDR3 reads CASRSADRGGSPLHF. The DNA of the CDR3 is TGTGCCAGCAGATCAGCCGACAGGGGAGGCTCACCCCTCCACTTT. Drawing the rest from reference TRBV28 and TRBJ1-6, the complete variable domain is DVKVTQSSRYLVKRTGEKVFLECVQDMDHENMFWYRQDPGLGLRLIYFSYDVKMKEKGDIPEGYSVSREKKERFSLILESASTNQTSMYLCASRSADRGGSPLHFGNGTRLTVT.

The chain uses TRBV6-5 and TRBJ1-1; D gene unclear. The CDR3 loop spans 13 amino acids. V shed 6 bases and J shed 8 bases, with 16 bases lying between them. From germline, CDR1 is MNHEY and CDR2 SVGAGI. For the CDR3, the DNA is TGTGCCAGCAGCCCCCCCGGTGGAGGGGAAGCTTTCTTT. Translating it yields CASSPPGGGEAFF.

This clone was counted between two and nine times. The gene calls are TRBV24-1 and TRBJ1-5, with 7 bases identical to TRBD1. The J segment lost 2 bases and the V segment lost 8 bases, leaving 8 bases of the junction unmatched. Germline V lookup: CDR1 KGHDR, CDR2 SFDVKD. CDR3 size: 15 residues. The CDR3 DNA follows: TGTGCCACCAACCCTCAGGGGGAGTGCAATCAGCCCCAGCATTTT. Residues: CATNPQGECNQPQHF.

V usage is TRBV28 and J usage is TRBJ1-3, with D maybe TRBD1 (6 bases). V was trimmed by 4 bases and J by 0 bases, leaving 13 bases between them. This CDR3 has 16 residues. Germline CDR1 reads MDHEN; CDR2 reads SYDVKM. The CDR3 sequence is CASSSPTGTSGNTIYF. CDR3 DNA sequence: TGTGCCAGCAGTTCGCCGACAGGCACCTCTGGAAACACCATATATTTT.

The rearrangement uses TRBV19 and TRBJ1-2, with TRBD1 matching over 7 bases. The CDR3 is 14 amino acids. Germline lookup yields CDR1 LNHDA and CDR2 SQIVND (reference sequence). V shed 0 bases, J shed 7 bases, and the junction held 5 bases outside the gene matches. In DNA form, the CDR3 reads TGTGCCAGTAGTATAGATCCCGACAGGGTTGGCTACACCTTC. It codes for CASSIDPDRVGYTF.

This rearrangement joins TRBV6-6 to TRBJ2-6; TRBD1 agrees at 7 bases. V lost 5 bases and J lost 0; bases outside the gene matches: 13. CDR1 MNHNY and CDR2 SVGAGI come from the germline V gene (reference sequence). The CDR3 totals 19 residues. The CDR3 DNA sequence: TGTGCCAGCAGTCTCTCCGGGACAGAAATTTCCTCTGGGGCCAACGTCCTGACTTTC. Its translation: CASSLSGTEISSGANVLTF.

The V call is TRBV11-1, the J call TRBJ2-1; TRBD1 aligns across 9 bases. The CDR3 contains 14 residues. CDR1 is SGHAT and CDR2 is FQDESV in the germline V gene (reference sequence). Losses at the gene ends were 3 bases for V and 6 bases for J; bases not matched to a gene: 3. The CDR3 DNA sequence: TGTGCCAGCAGCTTCGGGACAGGGTCCAATGAGCAGTTCTTC. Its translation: CASSFGTGSNEQFF.

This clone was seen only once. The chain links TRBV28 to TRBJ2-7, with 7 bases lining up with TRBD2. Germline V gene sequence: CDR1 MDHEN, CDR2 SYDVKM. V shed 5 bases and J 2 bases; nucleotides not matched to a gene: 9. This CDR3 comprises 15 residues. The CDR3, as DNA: TGTGCCAGCAGTCCTTTCGTGGGGGGGACCTACGAGCAGTACTTC. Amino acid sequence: CASSPFVGGTYEQYF. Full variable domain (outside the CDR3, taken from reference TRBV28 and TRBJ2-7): DVKVTQSSRYLVKRTGEKVFLECVQDMDHENMFWYRQDPGLGLRLIYFSYDVKMKEKGDIPEGYSVSREKKERFSLILESASTNQTSMYLCASSPFVGGTYEQYFGPGTRLTVT.

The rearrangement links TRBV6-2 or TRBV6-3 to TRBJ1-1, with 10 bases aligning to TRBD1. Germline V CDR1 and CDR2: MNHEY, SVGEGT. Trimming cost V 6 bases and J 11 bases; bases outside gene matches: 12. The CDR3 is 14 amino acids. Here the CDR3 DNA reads TGTGCCAGCAGCCTTGGCTTCGGACAGGGGGACGCTTTCTTT. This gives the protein CASSLGFGQGDAFF.

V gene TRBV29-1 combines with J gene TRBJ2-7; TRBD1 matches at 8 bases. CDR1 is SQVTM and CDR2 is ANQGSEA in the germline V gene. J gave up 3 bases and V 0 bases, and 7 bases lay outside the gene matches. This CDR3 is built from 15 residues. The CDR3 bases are TGCAGCGTTGAAGATTGGCGGACAGGGAACTACGAGCAGTACTTC. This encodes CSVEDWRTGNYEQYF.

The DNA of the CDR3 is TGTGCCAGCTGGCCCTCCGGGAGTCTTGAGACCCAGTACTTC. It codes for CASWPSGSLETQYF. The chain uses TRBV3-1 (or the pseudogene TRBV3-2) and TRBJ2-5; D perhaps matches TRBD2 (6 bases). With 8 bases removed from V and 5 bases from J, the gap between germline ends came to 18 bases. The CDR3 has 14 residues. CDR1 and CDR2 from the germline V gene are LGHDT and YNNKEL (reference sequence).

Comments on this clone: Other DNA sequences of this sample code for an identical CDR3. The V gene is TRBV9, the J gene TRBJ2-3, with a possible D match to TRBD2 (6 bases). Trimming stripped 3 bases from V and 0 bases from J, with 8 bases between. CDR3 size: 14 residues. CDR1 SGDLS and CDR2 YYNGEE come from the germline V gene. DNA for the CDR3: TGTGCCAGCAGCGAAAGCGGGAGCACAGATACGCAGTATTTT. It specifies CASSESGSTDTQYF.

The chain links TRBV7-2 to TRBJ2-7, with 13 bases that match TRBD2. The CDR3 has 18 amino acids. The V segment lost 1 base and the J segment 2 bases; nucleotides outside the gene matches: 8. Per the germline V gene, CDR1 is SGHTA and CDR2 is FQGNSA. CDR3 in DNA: TGTGCCAGCAGCTTAGGAGTTGGACTAGCGGGAGAGGCCTACGAGCAGTACTTC. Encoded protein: CASSLGVGLAGEAYEQYF. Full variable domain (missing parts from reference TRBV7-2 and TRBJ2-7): GAGVSQSPSNKVTEKGKDVELRCDPISGHTALYWYRQSLGQGLEFLIYFQGNSAPDKSGLPSDRFSAERTGGSVSTLTIQRTQQEDSAVYLCASSLGVGLAGEAYEQYFGPGTRLTVT.

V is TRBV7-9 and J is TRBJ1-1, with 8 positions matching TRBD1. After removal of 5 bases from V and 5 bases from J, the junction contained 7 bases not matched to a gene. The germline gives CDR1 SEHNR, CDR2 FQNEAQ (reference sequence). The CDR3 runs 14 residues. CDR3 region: CASSRAGGETEAFF. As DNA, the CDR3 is TGTGCCAGCAGCAGAGCAGGGGGCGAAACTGAAGCTTTCTTT.